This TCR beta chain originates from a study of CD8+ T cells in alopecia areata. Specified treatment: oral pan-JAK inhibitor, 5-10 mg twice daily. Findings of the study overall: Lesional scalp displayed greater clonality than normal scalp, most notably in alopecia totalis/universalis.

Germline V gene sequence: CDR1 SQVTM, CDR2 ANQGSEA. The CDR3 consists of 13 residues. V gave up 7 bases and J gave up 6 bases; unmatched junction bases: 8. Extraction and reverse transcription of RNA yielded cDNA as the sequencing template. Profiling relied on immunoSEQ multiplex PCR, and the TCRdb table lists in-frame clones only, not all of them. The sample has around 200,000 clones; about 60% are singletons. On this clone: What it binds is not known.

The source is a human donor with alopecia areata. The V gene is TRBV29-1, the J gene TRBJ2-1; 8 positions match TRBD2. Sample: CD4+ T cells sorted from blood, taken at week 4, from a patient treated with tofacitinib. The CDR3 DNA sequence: TGCAGCGCTGGGGCGGGAGGAATCAATGAGCAGTTCTTC. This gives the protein CSAGAGGINEQFF.